The T cell receptor (beta chain) described here comes from a study of T cells expressing NK-cell markers. Looking at the study overall: Most of the eight sequenced donors tested HCMV-seropositive; one tested seronegative. Notes on the study in general: Roughly 1.0-7.0% of CD8+ T cells in a handful of donors belonged to dominant NKG2C+ clonotypes. Dominance of the CD3+CD56-NKG2C+ fraction by these clonotypes also held in a handful of donors.

UMIs accompanied the 5'RACE template switching by which TCR beta cDNA was made. Each CDR3 protein gets one entry in TCRdb, which reprocessed the 5' RACE reads and gives no DNA. This sample's clone table lists approximately 170,000 distinct CDR3 sequences. This CDR3 spans 15 amino acids. Germline CDR1 SGHVS, CDR2 FNYEAQ. A remark on this clonotype: What it binds is unknown.

Sequencing was carried out using blood T cells: a sorted CD56 or NKG2C T cell subset, CD4+ or CD8+ T cells, or bulk PBMC T cells (not recorded which). This clonotype was sampled from a man aged 18-75 years in good health. The rearrangement links TRBV7-6 to TRBJ2-2; with no DNA, the TCRdb D assignment of TRBD2 cannot be verified. CDR3 sequence: CASSLRSLHTGELFF.